The subject of this entry is one TCR beta chain. As yet, its antigen is unknown. This record comes from a study of T cell responses to AZD1222 COVID-19 vaccine. Findings of the study overall: Reportedly, close to half of spike-specific TCRs are directed against unmutated variant regions.

Trimming left V 2 bases short and J 10 bases short, with 24 bases between. Germline values: CDR1 SGHAT, CDR2 FQNNGV. The CDR3 runs to 18 residues. Only in-frame clones appear in the TCRdb table, and some are missing; sequencing was by immunoSEQ multiplex PCR. The sample carries around 180,000 clones, about 90% recorded once. The source is an adult in good health. The sequencing here drew on peripheral blood, taken on day 0 of AZD1222 vaccination. This chain connects TRBV11-2 to TRBJ1-6, with D tentatively TRBD1 (5 bases). This CDR3 reads CASSLSIASHGAWSPLHF. The DNA for the CDR3 is TGTGCCAGCAGCTTATCTATCGCGTCTCACGGGGCCTGGTCACCCCTCCACTTT.